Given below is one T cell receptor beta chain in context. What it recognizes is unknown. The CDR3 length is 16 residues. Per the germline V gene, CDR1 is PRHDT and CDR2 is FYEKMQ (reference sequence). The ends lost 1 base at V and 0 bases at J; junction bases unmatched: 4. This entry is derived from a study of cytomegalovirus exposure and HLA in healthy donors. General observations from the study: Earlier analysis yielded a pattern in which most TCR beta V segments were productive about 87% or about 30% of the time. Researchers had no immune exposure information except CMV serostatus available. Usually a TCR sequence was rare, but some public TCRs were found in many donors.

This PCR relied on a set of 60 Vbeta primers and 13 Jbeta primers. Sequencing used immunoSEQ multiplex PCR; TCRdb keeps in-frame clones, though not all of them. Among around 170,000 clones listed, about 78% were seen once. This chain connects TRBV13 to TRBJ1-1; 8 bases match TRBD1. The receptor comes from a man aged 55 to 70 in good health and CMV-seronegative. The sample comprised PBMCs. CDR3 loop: CASSLALTGVNTEAFF. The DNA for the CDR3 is TGTGCCAGCAGCTTAGCCCTGACAGGGGTGAACACTGAAGCTTTCTTT.